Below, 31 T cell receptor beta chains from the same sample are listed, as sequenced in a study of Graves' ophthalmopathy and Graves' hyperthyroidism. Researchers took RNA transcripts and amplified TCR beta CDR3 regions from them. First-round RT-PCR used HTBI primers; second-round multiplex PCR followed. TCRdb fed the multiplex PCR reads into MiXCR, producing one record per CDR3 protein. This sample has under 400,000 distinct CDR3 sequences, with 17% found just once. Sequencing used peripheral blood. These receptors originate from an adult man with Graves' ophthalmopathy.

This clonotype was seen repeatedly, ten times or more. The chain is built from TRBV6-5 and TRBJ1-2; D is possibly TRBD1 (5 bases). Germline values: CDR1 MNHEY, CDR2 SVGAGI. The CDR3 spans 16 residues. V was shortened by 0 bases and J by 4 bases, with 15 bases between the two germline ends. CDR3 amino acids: CASSYSGPKSPYGYTF. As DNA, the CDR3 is TGTGCCAGCAGTTACTCGGGACCCAAGTCACCCTATGGCTACACCTTC.

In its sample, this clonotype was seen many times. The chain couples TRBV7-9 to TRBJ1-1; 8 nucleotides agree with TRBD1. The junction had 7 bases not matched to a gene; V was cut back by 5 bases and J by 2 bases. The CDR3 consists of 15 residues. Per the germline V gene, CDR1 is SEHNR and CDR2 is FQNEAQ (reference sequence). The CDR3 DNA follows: TGTGCCAGCAGCCCGGACAGGGACCGTAACACTGAAGCTTTCTTT. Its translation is CASSPDRDRNTEAFF.

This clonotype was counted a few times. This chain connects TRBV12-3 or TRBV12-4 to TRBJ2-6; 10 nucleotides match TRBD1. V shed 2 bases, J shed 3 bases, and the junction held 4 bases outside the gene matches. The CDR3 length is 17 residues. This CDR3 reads CASSLRGQGYGANVLTF. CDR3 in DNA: TGTGCCAGCAGTTTAAGGGGACAGGGGTATGGGGCCAACGTCCTGACTTTC.

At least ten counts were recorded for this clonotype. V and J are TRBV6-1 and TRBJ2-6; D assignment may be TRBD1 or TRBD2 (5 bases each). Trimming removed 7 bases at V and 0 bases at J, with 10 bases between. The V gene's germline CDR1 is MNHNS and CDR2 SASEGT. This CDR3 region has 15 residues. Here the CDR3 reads CASTPGTSGANVLTF. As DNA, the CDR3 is TGTGCCAGCACCCCGGGGACCTCTGGGGCCAACGTCCTGACTTTC.

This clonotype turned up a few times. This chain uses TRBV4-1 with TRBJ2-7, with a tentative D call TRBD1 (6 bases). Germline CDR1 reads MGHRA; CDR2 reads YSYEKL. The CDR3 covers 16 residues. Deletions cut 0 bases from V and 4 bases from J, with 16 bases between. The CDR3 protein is CASSQDFSQGHYEQYF. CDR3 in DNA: TGCGCCAGCAGCCAAGATTTTTCGCAGGGGCATTACGAGCAGTACTTC.

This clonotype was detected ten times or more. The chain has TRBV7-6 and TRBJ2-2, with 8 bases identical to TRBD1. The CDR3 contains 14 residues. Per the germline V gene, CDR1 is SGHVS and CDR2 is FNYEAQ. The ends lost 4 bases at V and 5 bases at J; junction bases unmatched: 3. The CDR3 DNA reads TGTGCCAGCAGCTGGGGACAGGAGACCGGGGAGCTGTTTTTT. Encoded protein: CASSWGQETGELFF.

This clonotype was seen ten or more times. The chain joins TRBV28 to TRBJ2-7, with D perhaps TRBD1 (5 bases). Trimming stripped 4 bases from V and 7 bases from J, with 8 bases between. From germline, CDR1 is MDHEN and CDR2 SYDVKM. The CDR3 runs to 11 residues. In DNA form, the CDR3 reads TGTGCCAGCAGTTCTCCAGGGGAGCAGTACTTC. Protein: CASSSPGEQYF.

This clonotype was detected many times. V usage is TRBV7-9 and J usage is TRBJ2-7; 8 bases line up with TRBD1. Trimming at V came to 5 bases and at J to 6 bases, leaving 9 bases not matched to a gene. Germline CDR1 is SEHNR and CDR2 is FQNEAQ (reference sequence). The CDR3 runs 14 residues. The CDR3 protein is CASSPGTGPREQYF. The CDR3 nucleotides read TGTGCCAGCAGCCCAGGGACAGGACCTCGCGAGCAGTACTTC. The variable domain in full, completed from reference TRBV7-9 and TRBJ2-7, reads DTGVSQNPRHKITKRGQNVTFRCDPISEHNRLYWYRQTLGQGPEFLTYFQNEAQLEKSRLLSDRFSAERPKGSFSTLEIQRTEQGDSAMYLCASSPGTGPREQYFGPGTRLTVT.

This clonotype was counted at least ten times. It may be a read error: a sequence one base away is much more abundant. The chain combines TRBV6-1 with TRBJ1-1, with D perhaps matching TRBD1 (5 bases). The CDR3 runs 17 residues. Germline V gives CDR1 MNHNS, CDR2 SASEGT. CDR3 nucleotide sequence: TGTGCCGGCAGCCTGGGGCCGACAGTAACCTTGAACACTGAAGCTTTCTTT. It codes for CAGSLGPTVTLNTEAFF.

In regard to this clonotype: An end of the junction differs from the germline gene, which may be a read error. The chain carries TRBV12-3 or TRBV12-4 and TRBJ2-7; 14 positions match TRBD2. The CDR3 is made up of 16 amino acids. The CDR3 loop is CATSGTSGGASYEQYF. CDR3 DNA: TGTGCCACCAGTGGGACTAGCGGGGGTGCCTCCTACGAGCAGTACTTC.

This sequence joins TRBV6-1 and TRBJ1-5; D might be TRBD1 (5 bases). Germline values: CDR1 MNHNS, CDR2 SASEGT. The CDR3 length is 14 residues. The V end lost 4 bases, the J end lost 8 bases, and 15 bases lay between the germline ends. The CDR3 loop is CASSAQGAGEPQHF. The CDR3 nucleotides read TGTGCCAGCAGTGCCCAAGGGGCTGGGGAGCCCCAGCATTTT.

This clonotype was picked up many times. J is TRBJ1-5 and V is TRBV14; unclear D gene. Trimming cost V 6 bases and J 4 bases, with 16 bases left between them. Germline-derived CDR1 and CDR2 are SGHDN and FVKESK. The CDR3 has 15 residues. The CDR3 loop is CASRLTRGGNQPQHF. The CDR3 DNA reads TGTGCCAGCAGGCTTACACGGGGAGGGAATCAGCCCCAGCATTTT.

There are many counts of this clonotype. The CDR3 spells CASSWNTEAFF. The DNA for the CDR3 is TGTGCCAGCAGTTGGAACACTGAAGCTTTCTTT. This chain joins TRBV28 and TRBJ1-1, with no clear D. The CDR3 is 11 residues long. V gave up 4 bases and J gave up 1 base, with 1 base separating them. Germline V gives CDR1 MDHEN, CDR2 SYDVKM.

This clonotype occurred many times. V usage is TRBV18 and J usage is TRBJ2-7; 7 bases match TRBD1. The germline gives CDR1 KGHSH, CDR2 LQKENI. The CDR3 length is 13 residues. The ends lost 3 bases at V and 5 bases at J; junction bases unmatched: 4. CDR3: CASSPVGGHEQYF. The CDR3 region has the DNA TGTGCCAGCTCACCCGTAGGGGGCCACGAGCAGTACTTC.

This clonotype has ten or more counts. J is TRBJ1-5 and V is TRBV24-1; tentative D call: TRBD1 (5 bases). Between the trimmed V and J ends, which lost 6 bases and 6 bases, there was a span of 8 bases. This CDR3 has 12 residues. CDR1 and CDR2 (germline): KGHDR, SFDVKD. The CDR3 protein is CATSTGRQPQHF. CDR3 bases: TGTGCCACCAGTACGGGGCGTCAGCCCCAGCATTTT.

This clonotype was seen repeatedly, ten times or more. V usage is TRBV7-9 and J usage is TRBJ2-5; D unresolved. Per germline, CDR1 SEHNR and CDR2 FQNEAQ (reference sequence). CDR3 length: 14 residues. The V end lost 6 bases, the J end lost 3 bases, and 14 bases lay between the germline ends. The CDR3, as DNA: TGTGCCAGCAGACCGTGGGCGGCTGAAGAGACCCAGTACTTC. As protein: CASRPWAAEETQYF. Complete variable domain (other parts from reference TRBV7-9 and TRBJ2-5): DTGVSQNPRHKITKRGQNVTFRCDPISEHNRLYWYRQTLGQGPEFLTYFQNEAQLEKSRLLSDRFSAERPKGSFSTLEIQRTEQGDSAMYLCASRPWAAEETQYFGPGTRLLVL.

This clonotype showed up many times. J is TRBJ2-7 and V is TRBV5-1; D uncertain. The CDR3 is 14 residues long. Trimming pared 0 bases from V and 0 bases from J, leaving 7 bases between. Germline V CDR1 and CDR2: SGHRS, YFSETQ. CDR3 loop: CASSLGQNSYEQYF. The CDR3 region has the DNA TGCGCCAGCAGCTTGGGGCAGAACTCCTACGAGCAGTACTTC. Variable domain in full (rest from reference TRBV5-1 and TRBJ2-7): KAGVTQTPRYLIKTRGQQVTLSCSPISGHRSVSWYQQTPGQGLQFLFEYFSETQRNKGNFPGRFSGRQFSNSRSEMNVSTLELGDSALYLCASSLGQNSYEQYFGPGTRLTVT.

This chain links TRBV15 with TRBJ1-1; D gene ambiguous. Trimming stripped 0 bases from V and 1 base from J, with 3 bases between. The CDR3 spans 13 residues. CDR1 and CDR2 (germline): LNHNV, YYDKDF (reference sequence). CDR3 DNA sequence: TGTGCCACCAGCAGAGACGCGAACACTGAAGCTTTCTTT. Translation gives CATSRDANTEAFF. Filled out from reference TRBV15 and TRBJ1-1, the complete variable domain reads DAMVIQNPRYQVTQFGKPVTLSCSQTLNHNVMYWYQQKSSQAPKLLFHYYDKDFNNEADTPDNFQSRRPNTSFCFLDIRSPGLGDTAMYLCATSRDANTEAFFGQGTRLTVV.

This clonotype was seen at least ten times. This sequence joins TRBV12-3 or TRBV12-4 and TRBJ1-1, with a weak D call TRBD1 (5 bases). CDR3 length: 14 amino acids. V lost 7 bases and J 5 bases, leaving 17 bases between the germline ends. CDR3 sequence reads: CASTRTLVRTEAFF. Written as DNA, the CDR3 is TGTGCCAGCACCCGGACATTGGTGAGAACTGAAGCTTTCTTT.

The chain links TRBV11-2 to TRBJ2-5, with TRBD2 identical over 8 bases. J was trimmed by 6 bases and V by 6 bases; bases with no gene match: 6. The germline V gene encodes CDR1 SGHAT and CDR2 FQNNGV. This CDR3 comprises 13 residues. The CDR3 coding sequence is TGTGCCAGCAGGGGGATAGCGGGAAAGACCCAGTACTTC. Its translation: CASRGIAGKTQYF.

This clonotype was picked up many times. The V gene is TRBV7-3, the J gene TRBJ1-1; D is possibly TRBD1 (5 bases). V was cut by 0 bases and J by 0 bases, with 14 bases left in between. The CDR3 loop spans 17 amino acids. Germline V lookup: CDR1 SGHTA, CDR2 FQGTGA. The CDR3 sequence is CASSLTSRTSMNTEAFF. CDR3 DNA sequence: TGTGCCAGCAGCTTAACCTCCCGGACAAGTATGAACACTGAAGCTTTCTTT.

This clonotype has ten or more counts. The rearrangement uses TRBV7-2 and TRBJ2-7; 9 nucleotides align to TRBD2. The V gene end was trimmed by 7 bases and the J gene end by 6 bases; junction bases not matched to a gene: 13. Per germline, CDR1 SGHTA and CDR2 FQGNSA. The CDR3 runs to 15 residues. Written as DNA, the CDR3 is TGTGCCAGCAAAACGCAGGTAGCGGGAGCCCGCGAGCAGTACTTC. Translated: CASKTQVAGAREQYF. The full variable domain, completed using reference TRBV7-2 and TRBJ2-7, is GAGVSQSPSNKVTEKGKDVELRCDPISGHTALYWYRQSLGQGLEFLIYFQGNSAPDKSGLPSDRFSAERTGGSVSTLTIQRTQQEDSAVYLCASKTQVAGAREQYFGPGTRLTVT.

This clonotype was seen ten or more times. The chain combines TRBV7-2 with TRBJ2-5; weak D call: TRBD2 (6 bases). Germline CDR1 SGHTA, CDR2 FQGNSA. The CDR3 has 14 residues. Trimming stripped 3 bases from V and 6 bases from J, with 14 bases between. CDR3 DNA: TGTGCCAGCAGCTTGGATGGGGGGAGGAAGACCCAGTACTTC. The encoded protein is CASSLDGGRKTQYF.

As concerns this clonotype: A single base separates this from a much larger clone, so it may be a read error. CDR3 sequence (DNA): TGTGCCAGCAGTTACTCGGCCCCATTGGGACTAGCGATCGCAGATACGCAGTATTTT. Residues: CASSYSAPLGLAIADTQYF. The rearrangement joins TRBV6-2 or TRBV6-3 to TRBJ2-3; 10 bases agree with TRBD2. Germline values: CDR1 MNHEY, CDR2 SVGEGT. The CDR3 has 19 amino acids. V dropped 0 bases and J dropped 4; count of bases not matched to a gene: 13.

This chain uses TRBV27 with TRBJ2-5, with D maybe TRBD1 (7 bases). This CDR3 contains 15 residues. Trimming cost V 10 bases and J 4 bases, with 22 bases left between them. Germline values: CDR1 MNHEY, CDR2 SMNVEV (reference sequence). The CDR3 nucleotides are TGTGCCACCTCGGTAGCGGAGGGGGCCGGAGAGACCCAGTACTTC. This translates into CATSVAEGAGETQYF.

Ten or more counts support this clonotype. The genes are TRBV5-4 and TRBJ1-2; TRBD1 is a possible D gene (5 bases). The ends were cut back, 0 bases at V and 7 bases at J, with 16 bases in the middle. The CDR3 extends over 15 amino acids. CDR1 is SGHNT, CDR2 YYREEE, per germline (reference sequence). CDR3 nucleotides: TGTGCCAGCAGCTTGGCAGGGCGGCGGTTGGGTGGCTACACCTTC. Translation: CASSLAGRRLGGYTF.

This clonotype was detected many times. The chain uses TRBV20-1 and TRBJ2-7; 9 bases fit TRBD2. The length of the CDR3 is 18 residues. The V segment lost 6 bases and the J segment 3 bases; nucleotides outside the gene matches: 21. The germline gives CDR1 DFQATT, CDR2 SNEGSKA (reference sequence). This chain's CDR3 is CSAPRLSGGTIADYEQYF. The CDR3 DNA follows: TGCAGTGCCCCACGTCTTAGCGGGGGCACAATCGCTGACTACGAGCAGTACTTC.

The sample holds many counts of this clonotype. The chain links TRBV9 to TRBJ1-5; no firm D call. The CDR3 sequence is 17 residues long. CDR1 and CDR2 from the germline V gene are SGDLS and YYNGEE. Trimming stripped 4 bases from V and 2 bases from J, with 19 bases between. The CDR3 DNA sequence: TGTGCCAGCAGCTTACCCTTGGCTAGAAACGGCAATCAGCCCCAGCATTTT. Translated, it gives CASSLPLARNGNQPQHF.

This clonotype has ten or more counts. This chain's CDR3 is CASSLGRGRENEQYF. For the CDR3, the DNA is TGTGCCAGCAGCTTAGGAAGGGGGAGGGAAAACGAGCAGTACTTC. The chain employs TRBV7-8 and TRBJ2-7; perhaps TRBD2 as D (7 bases). V lost 1 base and J 5 bases, leaving 15 bases between the germline ends. The CDR3 runs to 15 residues. Germline CDR1 reads SGHVS; CDR2 reads FQNEAQ.

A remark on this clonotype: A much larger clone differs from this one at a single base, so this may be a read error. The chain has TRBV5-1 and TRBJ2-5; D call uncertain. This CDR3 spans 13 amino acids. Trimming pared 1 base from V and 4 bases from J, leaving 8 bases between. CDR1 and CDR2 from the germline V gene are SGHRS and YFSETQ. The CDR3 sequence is CASSLTWGETQYF. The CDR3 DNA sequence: TGCGCCAGCAGCTTGACCTGGGGAGAGACCCAGTACTTC.

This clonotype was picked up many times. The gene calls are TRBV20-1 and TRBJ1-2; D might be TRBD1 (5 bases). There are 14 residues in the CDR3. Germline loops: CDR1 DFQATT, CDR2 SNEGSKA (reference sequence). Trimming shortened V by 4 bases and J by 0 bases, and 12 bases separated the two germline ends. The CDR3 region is CSATPDNTNYGYTF. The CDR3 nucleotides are TGCAGTGCTACCCCGGACAACACTAACTATGGCTACACCTTC.